The subject of this entry is one T cell receptor (beta chain). The CDR3 extends over 14 amino acids. Germline CDR1 LGHNT, CDR2 FRNRAP. V was shortened by 7 bases and J by 2 bases, with 13 bases between the two germline ends. The data were produced by immunoSEQ multiplex PCR, yet TCRdb's version contains in-frame clones alone and is incomplete. Of roughly 200,000 clones listed, about nine tenths are singletons. The record originates from a study of blood T cell repertoires in COVID-19. About the research overall: From the United States, Italy and Spain came samples of acute and convalescent COVID-19. PBMCs, B-cell-depleted T cells, or T cells were the source of the cDNA or gDNA that made up the material.

Categorization into cohorts depended on clinical history that participants reported. Recovered status applied to Cohort 3 donors who had two consecutive negative PCRs. It also applied to those with clearance or with symptom resolution. The source of this sequence is a man aged 30-40 years who had recovered from COVID-19. The sequenced sample was PBMCs or T cells enriched from blood (not recorded which). The chain carries TRBV12-5 and TRBJ2-3; TRBD1 is a possible D gene (6 bases). In nucleotides, the CDR3 is TGTGCTAGTGCCGCTCAGGGGTTCACAGATACGCAGTATTTT. Encoded protein: CASAAQGFTDTQYF.